The rows below give T cell receptor beta chains drawn from one sample of a study of siplizumab effects on memory and regulatory T cells. Sequencing was performed with immunoSEQ multiplex PCR; in TCRdb, only in-frame clones are kept and a portion is missing. This table has about 91,000 clones, under 95% appearing once. The source material was CD8+ T cells sorted from blood. These receptors all come from a human donor in good health. Both conserved end residues are part of each CDR3. Fields, in order: clone size, D gene, V gene, J gene, CDR3 protein, CDR3 DNA. A D gene is named only where the DNA matches it firmly. Clone size is stated in some rows and not others, as once, few, many or a class when expanded.

NA	NA	TRBV5-4	TRBJ2-3	CASSLAGSSTDTQYF	TGTGCCAGCAGCTTGGCCGGTAGTAGCACAGATACGCAGTATTTT
NA	NA	TRBV12-5	TRBJ2-7	CASGQERQYF	TGTGCTAGTGGGCAGGAGAGGCAGTACTTC
NA	NA	TRBV19	TRBJ1-1	CASSITGREGYTEAFF	TGTGCCAGTAGTATAACGGGCAGGGAAGGGTACACTGAAGCTTTCTTT
NA	TRBD1	TRBV7-8	TRBJ1-6	CASSLATGGVGSPLHF	TGTGCCAGCAGCTTAGCGACAGGGGGGGTGGGTTCACCCCTCCACTTT
NA	NA	TRBV27	TRBJ2-7	CASSRGEDGSYEQYF	TGTGCCAGCAGCCGCGGAGAGGACGGGTCCTACGAGCAGTACTTC
few	TRBD1	TRBV7-9	TRBJ2-7	CASSSTGVQSYEQYF	TGTGCCAGCAGCTCTACAGGGGTCCAATCCTACGAGCAGTACTTC
NA	NA	TRBV7-2	TRBJ2-1	CASSFESSYNEQFF	TGTGCCAGCAGCTTCGAAAGCTCCTACAATGAGCAGTTCTTC
NA	NA	TRBV13	TRBJ2-3	CASSSFRLTDTQYF	TGTGCCAGCAGCTCCTTCCGTCTCACAGATACGCAGTATTTT
NA	NA	TRBV27	TRBJ1-2	CASSLSEHPSYGYTF	TGTGCCAGCAGTTTATCGGAGCATCCGAGCTATGGCTACACCTTC
NA	TRBD2	TRBV10-2	TRBJ2-2	CASSESASGGQRRTGELFF	TGCGCCAGCAGTGAGTCGGCTAGCGGGGGACAGCGAAGGACCGGGGAGCTGTTTTTT
NA	NA	TRBV7-2	TRBJ2-7	CASSFLGSSYEQYF	TGTGCCAGCAGCTTTCTAGGTAGCTCCTACGAGCAGTACTTC
NA	NA	TRBV15	TRBJ2-7	CATSTGVGRRDEQYF	TGTGCCACCAGCACGGGGGTCGGGAGAAGGGACGAGCAGTACTTC
NA	TRBD2	TRBV19	TRBJ2-1	CAASGGAGNEQFF	TGTGCCGCTAGCGGGGGGGCCGGGAATGAGCAGTTCTTC
NA	NA	TRBV19	TRBJ1-5	CASSMGGVGNQPQHF	TGTGCCAGTAGTATGGGGGGGGTCGGCAATCAGCCCCAGCATTTT
NA	NA	TRBV7-9	TRBJ2-7	CASSETGRSYEQYF	TGTGCCAGCAGCGAAACCGGGCGCTCCTACGAGCAGTACTTC
once	NA	TRBV7-9	TRBJ2-3	CASSLATAVTDTQYF	TGTGCCAGCAGCTTAGCGACCGCGGTAACAGATACGCAGTATTTT
NA	NA	TRBV4-1	TRBJ2-3	CASRPSWGRTDTQYF	TGCGCCAGCAGGCCGTCCTGGGGGCGGACAGATACGCAGTATTTT
NA	NA	TRBV19	TRBJ1-1	CASSPLTRGDTEAFF	TGTGCCAGTTCCCCCCTGACAAGGGGAGACACTGAAGCTTTCTTT
NA	NA	TRBV6-5	TRBJ1-2	CASSPGTPYGYTF	TGTGCCAGCAGTCCAGGGACACCCTATGGCTACACCTTC
NA	NA	TRBV7-8	TRBJ2-1	CASSGAEDNEQFF	TGTGCCAGCAGCGGAGCGGAGGACAATGAGCAGTTCTTC
NA	NA	TRBV7-9	TRBJ1-1	CASSPRAGQSRSTEAFF	TGTGCCAGCAGCCCGAGGGCAGGGCAGTCAAGGAGTACTGAAGCTTTCTTT
once	TRBD2	TRBV5-4	TRBJ2-3	CASSLGVAGGSTDTQYF	TGTGCCAGCAGCTTGGGAGTAGCGGGGGGGAGCACAGATACGCAGTATTTT
NA	NA	TRBV7-2	TRBJ1-2	CASSLALGDHYGYTF	TGTGCCAGCAGCTTAGCGCTAGGGGATCACTATGGCTACACCTTC
NA	NA	TRBV19	TRBJ2-7	CASSTIDPYEQYF	TGTGCCAGTAGTACCATCGACCCCTACGAGCAGTACTTC
NA	NA	TRBV4-2	TRBJ2-7	CASSQGSGVDYEQYF	TGTGCCAGCAGCCAAGGTTCGGGGGTGGACTACGAGCAGTACTTC
once	TRBD1	TRBV27	TRBJ1-2	CASSSTTGMDYGYTF	TGTGCCAGCAGTTCCACGACAGGGATGGACTATGGCTACACCTTC